This TCR beta chain came from a study of molecular identifiers for immune sequencing clone quantification. In TCRdb, the PCR reads were re-called with MiXCR into one record per CDR3 protein. The sample contains a few hundred thousand distinct CDR3 sequences, roughly 25% of which appear only once. In germline, CDR1 is DFQATT, CDR2 SNEGSKA (reference sequence). With V trimmed by 1 base and J by 4 bases, 10 bases remained unmatched. The CDR3 is 16 residues long. The chain uses TRBV20-1 and TRBJ2-3; 8 bases line up with TRBD1. The clonotype originates from a human donor in good health. Some libraries in this study had Jurkat cell RNA spiked in. Sequences were obtained from naive CD8+ T cells from blood, with Jurkat cell RNA spiked in. Subset meaning: FACS-sorted CD8+CD4-CCR7+CD45RA+ naive T cells. CDR3 region: CSARGLGQEGSDTQYF. DNA for the CDR3: TGCAGTGCTAGAGGGTTGGGACAGGAGGGGTCAGATACGCAGTATTTT.